This record concerns one T cell receptor beta chain sequence. The sample is drawn from a study of blood T cell repertoires in COVID-19. Clones were sequenced by immunoSEQ multiplex PCR, and TCRdb holds only the in-frame ones, with some missing. The top ten clones hold more than 2% of a sample with some 130,000 clones, approximately 90% of them seen once. The V gene lost 3 bases and the J gene lost 3 bases, with 4 bases spanning the gap. The CDR3 is made up of 12 amino acids. Germline V gives CDR1 MDHEN, CDR2 SYDVKM. The J gene is TRBJ2-3, the V gene TRBV28; D call uncertain. The sample consisted of peripheral blood. The TCR originated in a man aged 65 to 85 with active COVID-19. As DNA, the CDR3 is TGTGCCAGCAGTTTTATTACAGATACGCAGTATTTT. Protein product: CASSFITDTQYF.